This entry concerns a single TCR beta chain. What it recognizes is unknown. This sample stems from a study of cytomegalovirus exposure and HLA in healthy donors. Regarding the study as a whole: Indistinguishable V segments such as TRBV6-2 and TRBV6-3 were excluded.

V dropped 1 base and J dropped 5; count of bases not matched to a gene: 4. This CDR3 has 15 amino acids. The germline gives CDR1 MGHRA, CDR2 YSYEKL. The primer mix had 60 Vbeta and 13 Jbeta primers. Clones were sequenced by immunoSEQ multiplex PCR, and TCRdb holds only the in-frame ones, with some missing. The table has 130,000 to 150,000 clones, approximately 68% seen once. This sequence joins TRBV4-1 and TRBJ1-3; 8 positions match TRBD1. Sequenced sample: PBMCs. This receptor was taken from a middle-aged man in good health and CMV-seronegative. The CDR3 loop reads CASSQVGQGRNTIYF. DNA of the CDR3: TGCGCCAGCAGCCAAGTCGGACAGGGACGAAACACCATATATTTT.